This T cell receptor (beta chain) was captured in a study of shared clonotypes between healthy human individuals. J gave up 2 bases and V 3 bases, and 2 bases lay outside the gene matches. Looked up from germline, CDR1 is MNHNS and CDR2 is SASEGT. This CDR3 spans 15 amino acids. Per the authors' pipeline: Filtering differed for immunoSEQ, which gave only junction sequences without quality scores. The method was immunoSEQ multiplex PCR; TCRdb's version includes in-frame clones alone and lacks a portion of them. D and trimming come from the DNA, and the V and J calls and clone size come from that table. The table lists nearly 1 million clones, over 60% of them singletons.

Input material: memory CD4+ T cells sorted from blood. Documented subset: CD45RA-negative fraction. The chain combines TRBV6-1 with TRBJ2-1, with TRBD2 identical over 9 bases. This receptor was identified in a man between 18 and 35 years old in good health. The CDR3 DNA reads TGTGCCAGCAGTGAGAGCGGGGGGACCTACAATGAGCAGTTCTTC. Protein product: CASSESGGTYNEQFF.